This T cell receptor (beta chain) originates from a study of shared clonotypes between healthy human individuals. The overall study: Used for every donor were three CD4 naive, three CD4 memory, two CD8 naive and one CD8 memory plate. The study, taken as a whole, reports: Clonotypes not shared had lower generation probabilities than those common to all four donors.

The authors split each subset's genomic DNA evenly across several immunoSEQ plates. Sequenced by immunoSEQ multiplex PCR; TCRdb stores in-frame clones only, minus some. The sample lists about 710,000 clones, about two thirds occurring once. The CDR3 covers 15 residues. Germline V gene sequence: CDR1 SGHAT, CDR2 FQNNGV. With 2 bases clipped from V and 7 bases from J, the junction kept 7 bases outside the gene matches. This clone was recorded once. What it binds is unknown. Sequenced sample: memory CD4+ T cells sorted from blood. Subset noted: CD45RA-negative fraction. V and J are TRBV11-2 and TRBJ2-1, with TRBD2 identical over 8 bases. This TCR was recovered from a young woman in good health. CDR3: CASSLIAGGSNEQFF. CDR3 DNA sequence: TGTGCCAGCAGCTTAATTGCGGGAGGAAGTAATGAGCAGTTCTTC.